Following are 20 T cell receptor beta chains from one sample sequenced in a study of T cell changes during pregnancy in multiple sclerosis. Libraries were prepared by immunoSEQ multiplex PCR; TCRdb keeps only in-frame clonotypes and omits some of them. Of about 43,000 clones in the sample, roughly nine tenths were seen once. This specimen consisted of peripheral blood, obtained in the second trimester of pregnancy. The receptors were gathered from a female donor in good health, enrolled as a control in a pregnancy study.

The chain links TRBV15 to TRBJ1-2, with 7 bases that match TRBD1. Per germline, CDR1 LNHNV and CDR2 YYDKDF (reference sequence). CDR3 size: 15 residues. J lost 9 bases, V lost 3 bases, and 13 bases had no gene match. CDR3 protein: CATSRGDSGTRSYTF. The DNA of the CDR3 is TGTGCCACCAGCAGGGGGGACAGCGGAACGAGAAGCTACACCTTC.

V is TRBV7-2 and J is TRBJ1-5, with 7 nucleotides matching TRBD1. Germline values: CDR1 SGHTA, CDR2 FQGNSA. The CDR3 sequence is 18 residues long. J gave up 4 bases and V 1 base, and 13 bases lay outside the gene matches. CDR3 sequence: CASSLGVGTVVGNQPQHF. In DNA form, the CDR3 reads TGTGCCAGCAGCTTAGGGGTCGGGACAGTGGTAGGGAATCAGCCCCAGCATTTT.

This chain links TRBV7-9 with TRBJ1-5, with D possibly TRBD1 on 5 matching bases. Germline V gene data show CDR1 as SEHNR and CDR2 as FQNEAQ (reference sequence). The CDR3 spans 14 residues. V lost 5 bases, J lost 4 bases, and 12 bases lay in between. CDR3 bases: TGTGCCAGCAGCCTTGGGGCAGGTAATCAGCCCCAGCATTTT. Residues: CASSLGAGNQPQHF. Supplemented by reference TRBV7-9 and TRBJ1-5, the full variable domain reads DTGVSQNPRHKITKRGQNVTFRCDPISEHNRLYWYRQTLGQGPEFLTYFQNEAQLEKSRLLSDRFSAERPKGSFSTLEIQRTEQGDSAMYLCASSLGAGNQPQHFGDGTRLSIL.

The CDR3 spells CASSRLAGGPHEQFF. CDR3 coding DNA: TGTGCCAGCAGCCGACTAGCGGGAGGGCCCCATGAGCAGTTCTTC. The chain recombines TRBV6-5 with TRBJ2-1; 14 nucleotides agree with TRBD2. The CDR3 extends over 15 amino acids. The V gene end was trimmed by 6 bases and the J gene end by 8 bases; junction bases not matched to a gene: 6. Per the germline V gene, CDR1 is MNHEY and CDR2 is SVGAGI.

The chain recombines TRBV11-2 with TRBJ2-3, with a possible D match to TRBD1 (6 bases). The V gene's germline CDR1 is SGHAT and CDR2 FQNNGV. Trimming shortened V by 3 bases and J by 1 base, and 11 bases separated the two germline ends. The CDR3 loop spans 15 amino acids. The CDR3 DNA follows: TGTGCCAGCAGCTTGTTATGGACAGGCACAGATACGCAGTATTTT. Translation gives CASSLLWTGTDTQYF. The complete variable domain, with remaining parts taken from reference TRBV11-2 and TRBJ2-3, reads EAGVAQSPRYKIIEKRQSVAFWCNPISGHATLYWYQQILGQGPKLLIQFQNNGVVDDSQLPKDRFSAERLKGVDSTLKIQPAKLEDSAVYLCASSLLWTGTDTQYFGPGTRLTVL.

V is TRBV5-8 and J is TRBJ2-7; the D is unclear. Trimming removed 2 bases from V and 4 bases from J, with 4 bases in between. The CDR3 totals 11 residues. CDR1 is SGHTS, CDR2 YDEGEE, per germline. The CDR3 DNA reads TGTGCCAGCAGCTTCGGGTACGAGCAGTACTTC. It yields the protein CASSFGYEQYF.

This chain joins TRBV6-1 and TRBJ2-1; a weak D match, TRBD1 (8 bases). Between the trimmed V and J ends, which lost 4 bases and 6 bases, there was a span of 16 bases. CDR3 length: 15 amino acids. The germline V gene has CDR1 MNHNS and CDR2 SASEGT. The CDR3 reads CASSADRGGGNEQFF. CDR3 DNA sequence: TGTGCCAGCAGTGCAGACAGGGGAGGGGGCAATGAGCAGTTCTTC.

The CDR3 is CAISDDRGSNEKLFF. The CDR3 nucleotides read TGTGCCATCAGCGATGACAGGGGGAGTAATGAAAAACTGTTTTTT. This rearrangement joins TRBV10-3 to TRBJ1-4, with 9 bases lining up with TRBD1. Germline V gene lookup returns CDR1 ENHRY and CDR2 SYGVKD. Losses at the gene ends were 6 bases for V and 4 bases for J; bases not matched to a gene: 6. CDR3 length: 15 amino acids.

The chain combines TRBV6-5 with TRBJ1-1; D unresolved. The CDR3 has 13 amino acids. Germline CDR1 and CDR2: MNHEY and SVGAGI. V was shortened by 2 bases and J by 6 bases, with 10 bases between the two germline ends. The CDR3 spells CASSYTGRPEAFF. The CDR3 DNA reads as TGTGCCAGCAGTTACACTGGGAGGCCTGAAGCTTTCTTT.

The chain combines TRBV19 with TRBJ1-2; the D is unclear. The CDR3 spans 14 residues. The germline V and J ends were trimmed by 3 bases and 0 bases, with 8 bases remaining between them. Germline CDR1 is LNHDA and CDR2 is SQIVND (reference sequence). CDR3 sequence: CASSIGTANYGYTF. The CDR3 region has the DNA TGTGCCAGTAGTATCGGCACAGCTAACTATGGCTACACCTTC.

The chain's CDR3 is CASSHDTGGPGQYF. The DNA for the CDR3 is TGTGCCAGCAGCCATGACACAGGGGGCCCCGGGCAGTATTTT. The rearrangement uses TRBV7-2 and TRBJ2-3; 9 nucleotides align to TRBD1. CDR1 and CDR2 (germline): SGHTA, FQGNSA. With V trimmed by 5 bases and J by 11 bases, 11 bases remained unmatched. The CDR3 covers 14 residues.

This rearrangement joins TRBV18 to TRBJ1-1; D gene uncertain. Germline V gene sequence: CDR1 KGHSH, CDR2 LQKENI. V lost 1 base to trimming and J lost 0 bases, with 6 bases between them. CDR3 length equals 14 residues. The chain's CDR3 is CASSPLGLNTEAFF. The DNA for the CDR3 is TGTGCCAGCTCACCACTCGGGTTGAACACTGAAGCTTTCTTT.

This clone was counted a single time. The CDR3 reads CASSLRGGDYSNQPQHF. CDR3 DNA sequence: TGTGCCAGCAGCCTCCGGGGGGGGGACTATAGCAATCAGCCCCAGCATTTT. V usage is TRBV5-6 and J usage is TRBJ1-5, with TRBD1 as a possible D gene (5 bases). This CDR3 comprises 17 residues. Germline values: CDR1 SGHDT, CDR2 YYEEEE. V was trimmed by 4 bases and J by 0 bases, leaving 17 bases between them.

V and J are TRBV30 and TRBJ2-7, with 7 bases matching TRBD2. Germline loops: CDR1 GTSNPN, CDR2 SVGIG (reference sequence). V trimming: 5 bases; J trimming: 7 bases; junction bases outside the gene matches: 2. The CDR3 spans 10 residues. The chain's CDR3 is CAWGGGEQYF. For the CDR3, the DNA is TGTGCCTGGGGGGGAGGGGAGCAGTACTTC. Together with reference TRBV30 and TRBJ2-7, the CDR3 gives the full variable domain: SQTIHQWPATLVQPVGSPLSLECTVEGTSNPNLYWYRQAAGRGLQLLFYSVGIGQISSEVPQNLSASRPQDRQFILSSKKLLLSDSGFYLCAWGGGEQYFGPGTRLTVT.

The chain uses TRBV5-4 and TRBJ1-1; tentative D call: TRBD1 (6 bases). Germline values: CDR1 SGHNT, CDR2 YYREEE (reference sequence). Trimming shortened V by 5 bases and J by 4 bases, and 12 bases separated the two germline ends. The CDR3 has 13 amino acids. In DNA, the CDR3 is TGTGCCAGCAGACTAGGGGGTAGCACTGAAGCTTTCTTT. Its translation is CASRLGGSTEAFF.

This chain joins TRBV29-1 and TRBJ1-2; D possibly corresponds to TRBD1 (5 bases). Looked up from germline, CDR1 is SQVTM and CDR2 is ANQGSEA. Trimming removed 4 bases from V and 4 bases from J, with 19 bases in between. The CDR3 contains 15 residues. CDR3 nucleotides: TGCAGCGTTGGAGATCCTACAGGATTCGTCTATGGCTACACCTTC. This sequence encodes CSVGDPTGFVYGYTF. Full variable domain (missing parts from reference TRBV29-1 and TRBJ1-2): SAVISQKPSRDICQRGTSLTIQCQVDSQVTMMFWYRQQPGQSLTLIATANQGSEATYESGFVIDKFPISRPNLTFSTLTVSNMSPEDSSIYLCSVGDPTGFVYGYTFGSGTRLTVV.

V and J are TRBV30 and TRBJ1-6; D remains ambiguous. The V gene's germline CDR1 is GTSNPN and CDR2 SVGIG (reference sequence). V lost 1 base and J lost 9, with 16 bases in between. The CDR3 length is 15 residues. The CDR3 DNA reads as TGTGCCTGGAGTGATTGGCAGGAGGCTAGTTCACCCCTCCACTTT. Encoded protein: CAWSDWQEASSPLHF. Combining the CDR3 with reference TRBV30 and TRBJ1-6 gives the whole variable domain SQTIHQWPATLVQPVGSPLSLECTVEGTSNPNLYWYRQAAGRGLQLLFYSVGIGQISSEVPQNLSASRPQDRQFILSSKKLLLSDSGFYLCAWSDWQEASSPLHFGNGTRLTVT.

This chain uses TRBV30 with TRBJ1-6; no reliable D call. V dropped 4 bases and J dropped 1 base, with 5 bases sitting between them. CDR1 is GTSNPN and CDR2 is SVGIG in the germline V gene (reference sequence). CDR3 size: 13 residues. The CDR3 coding sequence is TGTGCCTGGACCCTATCCTATAATTCACCCCTCCACTTT. It yields the protein CAWTLSYNSPLHF.

This clone was seen only once. This chain links TRBV6-5 with TRBJ1-1; D is possibly TRBD1 (5 bases). V dropped 2 bases and J dropped 4 bases, with 11 bases sitting between them. CDR3 length: 14 amino acids. The germline V gene encodes CDR1 MNHEY and CDR2 SVGAGI. The CDR3 spells CASSYRGRSTEAFF. The DNA of the CDR3 is TGTGCCAGCAGTTACAGGGGAAGGAGCACTGAAGCTTTCTTT.

The chain combines TRBV4-3 with TRBJ1-5, with D uncertain. The germline gives CDR1 LGHNA, CDR2 YSLEER. Trimming cost V 1 base and J 5 bases, with 12 bases left between them. This CDR3 has 15 amino acids. The CDR3 DNA follows: TGCGCCAGCAGCCAAGGAGGGTCGGGCGATCAGCCCCAGCATTTT. It codes for CASSQGGSGDQPQHF.